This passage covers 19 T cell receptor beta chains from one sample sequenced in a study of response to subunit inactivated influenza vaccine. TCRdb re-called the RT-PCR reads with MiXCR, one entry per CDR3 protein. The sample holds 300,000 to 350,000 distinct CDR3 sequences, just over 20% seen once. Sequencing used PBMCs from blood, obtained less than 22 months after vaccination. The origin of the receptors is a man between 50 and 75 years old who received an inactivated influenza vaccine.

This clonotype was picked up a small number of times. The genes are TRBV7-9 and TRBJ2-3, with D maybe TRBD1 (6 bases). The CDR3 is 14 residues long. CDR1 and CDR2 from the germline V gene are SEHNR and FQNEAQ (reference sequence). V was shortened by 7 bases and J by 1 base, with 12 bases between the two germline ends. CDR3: CASIPGHRTDTQYF. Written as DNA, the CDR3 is TGTGCCAGCATCCCGGGACACCGCACAGATACGCAGTATTTT.

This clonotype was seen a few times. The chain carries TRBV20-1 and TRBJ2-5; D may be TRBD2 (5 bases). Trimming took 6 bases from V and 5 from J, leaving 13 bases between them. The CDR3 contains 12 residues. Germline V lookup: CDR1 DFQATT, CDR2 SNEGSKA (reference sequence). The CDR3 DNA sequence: TGCAGTGCGGGCCGGGGTTGGGAGACCCAGTACTTC. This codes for CSAGRGWETQYF.

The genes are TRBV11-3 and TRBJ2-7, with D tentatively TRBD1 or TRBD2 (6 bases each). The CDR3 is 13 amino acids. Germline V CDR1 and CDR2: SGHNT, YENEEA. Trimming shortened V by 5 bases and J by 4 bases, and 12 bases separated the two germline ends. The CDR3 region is CASSRGTQYEQYF. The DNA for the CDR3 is TGTGCCAGCAGCCGGGGGACACAATACGAGCAGTACTTC. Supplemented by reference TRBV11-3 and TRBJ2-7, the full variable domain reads EAGVVQSPRYKIIEKKQPVAFWCNPISGHNTLYWYLQNLGQGPELLIRYENEEAVDDSQLPKDRFSAERLKGVDSTLKIQPAELGDSAVYLCASSRGTQYEQYFGPGTRLTVT.

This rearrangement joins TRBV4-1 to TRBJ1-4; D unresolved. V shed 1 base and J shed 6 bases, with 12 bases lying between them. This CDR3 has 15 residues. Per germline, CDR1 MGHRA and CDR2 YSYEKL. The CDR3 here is CASSQGLVLDEKLFF. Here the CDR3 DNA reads TGCGCCAGCAGCCAAGGACTTGTACTCGATGAAAAACTGTTTTTT.

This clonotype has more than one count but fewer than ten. The CDR3 DNA follows: TGTGCCAGCAGCAGGGGGCTGGGCACTGAAGCTTTCTTT. The encoded protein is CASSRGLGTEAFF. V gene TRBV25-1 combines with J gene TRBJ1-1, with 8 bases that match TRBD1. Per the germline V gene, CDR1 is MGHDK and CDR2 is SYGVNS. The length of the CDR3 is 13 residues. The ends lost 6 bases at V and 4 bases at J; junction bases unmatched: 4.

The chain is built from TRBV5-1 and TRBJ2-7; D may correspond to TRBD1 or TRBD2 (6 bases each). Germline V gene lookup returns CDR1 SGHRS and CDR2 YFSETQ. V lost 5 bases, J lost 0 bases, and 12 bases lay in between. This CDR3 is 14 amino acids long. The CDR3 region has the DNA TGCGCCAGCAGTTACGAGGGGGGCTCCTACGAGCAGTACTTC. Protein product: CASSYEGGSYEQYF.

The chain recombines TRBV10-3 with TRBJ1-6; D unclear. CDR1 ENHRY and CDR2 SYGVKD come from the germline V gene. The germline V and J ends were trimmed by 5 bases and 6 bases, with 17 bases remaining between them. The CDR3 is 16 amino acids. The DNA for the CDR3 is TGTGCCATCAGTCCTGCAAGGACCAGACCTAATTCACCCCTCCACTTT. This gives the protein CAISPARTRPNSPLHF.

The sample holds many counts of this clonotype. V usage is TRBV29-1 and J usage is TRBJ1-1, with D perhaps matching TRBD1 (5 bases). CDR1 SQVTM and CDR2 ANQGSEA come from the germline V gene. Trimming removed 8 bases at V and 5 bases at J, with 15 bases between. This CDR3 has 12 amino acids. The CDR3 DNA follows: TGCAGCCCATGGACACCGGGTACTGAAGCTTTCTTT. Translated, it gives CSPWTPGTEAFF.

In nucleotides, the CDR3 is TGCAGTGCTAGACTTACTCCGGGACTAGCGGGTGAGCAGTTCTTC. Amino acid sequence: CSARLTPGLAGEQFF. V is TRBV20-1 and J is TRBJ2-1; TRBD2 agrees at 12 bases. The CDR3 sequence is 15 residues long. Per the germline V gene, CDR1 is DFQATT and CDR2 is SNEGSKA (reference sequence). J gave up 9 bases and V 2 bases, and 8 bases lay outside the gene matches.

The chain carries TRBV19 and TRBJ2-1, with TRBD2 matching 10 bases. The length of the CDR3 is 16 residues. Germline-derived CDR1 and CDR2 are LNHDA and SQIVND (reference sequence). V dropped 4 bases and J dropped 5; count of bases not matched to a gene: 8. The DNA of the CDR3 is TGTGCCAGTAGTAACATAGCGGGAGGTACGCACAATGAGCAGTTCTTC. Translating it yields CASSNIAGGTHNEQFF.

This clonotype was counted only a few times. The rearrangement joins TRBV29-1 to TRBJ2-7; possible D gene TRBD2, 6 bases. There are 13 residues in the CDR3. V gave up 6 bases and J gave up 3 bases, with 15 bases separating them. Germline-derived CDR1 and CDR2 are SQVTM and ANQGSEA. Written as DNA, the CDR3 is TGCAGCGTGAAGGGACTTTTAAACTACGAGCAGTACTTC. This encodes CSVKGLLNYEQYF.

The CDR3 loop is CSGAGLAGGYNEQFF. In nucleotides, the CDR3 is TGCAGTGGAGCGGGACTAGCGGGAGGATACAATGAGCAGTTCTTC. The V call is TRBV20-1, the J call TRBJ2-1; 15 bases are shared with TRBD2. Germline CDR1 DFQATT, CDR2 SNEGSKA (reference sequence). The CDR3 runs to 15 residues. V lost 7 bases to trimming and J lost 4 bases; unmatched junction nucleotides: 5.

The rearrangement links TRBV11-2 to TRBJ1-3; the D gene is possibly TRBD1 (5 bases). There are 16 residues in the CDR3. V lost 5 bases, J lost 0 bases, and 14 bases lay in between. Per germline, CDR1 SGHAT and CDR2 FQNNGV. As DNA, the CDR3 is TGTGCCAGCAGCCAACTCCGGCAGGGCTCTGGAAACACCATATATTTT. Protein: CASSQLRQGSGNTIYF. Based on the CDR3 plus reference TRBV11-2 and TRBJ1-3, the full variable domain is EAGVAQSPRYKIIEKRQSVAFWCNPISGHATLYWYQQILGQGPKLLIQFQNNGVVDDSQLPKDRFSAERLKGVDSTLKIQPAKLEDSAVYLCASSQLRQGSGNTIYFGEGSWLTVV.

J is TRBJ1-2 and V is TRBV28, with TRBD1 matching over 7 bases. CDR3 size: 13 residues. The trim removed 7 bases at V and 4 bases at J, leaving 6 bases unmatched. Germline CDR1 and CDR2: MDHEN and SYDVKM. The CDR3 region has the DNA TGTGCCAGCAATCCGGGACAGCTCTATGGCTACACCTTC. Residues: CASNPGQLYGYTF.

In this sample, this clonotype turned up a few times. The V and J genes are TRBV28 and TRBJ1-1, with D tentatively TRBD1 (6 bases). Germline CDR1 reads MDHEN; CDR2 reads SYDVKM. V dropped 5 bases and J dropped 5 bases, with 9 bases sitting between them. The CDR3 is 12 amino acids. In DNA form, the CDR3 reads TGTGCCAGCAGTATAACAGGGACTGAAGCTTTCTTT. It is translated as CASSITGTEAFF.

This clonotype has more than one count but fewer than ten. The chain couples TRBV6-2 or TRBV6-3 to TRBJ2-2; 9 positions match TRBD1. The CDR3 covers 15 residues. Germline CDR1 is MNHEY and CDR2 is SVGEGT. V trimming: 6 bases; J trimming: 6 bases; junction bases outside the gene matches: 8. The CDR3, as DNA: TGTGCCAGCAGCAAGACAGGGGGGATTCCCGGGGAGCTGTTTTTT. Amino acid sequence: CASSKTGGIPGELFF.

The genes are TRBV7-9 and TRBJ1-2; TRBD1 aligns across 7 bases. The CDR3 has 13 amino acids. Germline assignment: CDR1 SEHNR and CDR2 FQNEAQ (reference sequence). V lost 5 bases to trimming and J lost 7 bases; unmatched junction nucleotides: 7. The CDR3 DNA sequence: TGTGCCAGCAGCGAGAGGGGGCGGACTGGCTACACCTTC. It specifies CASSERGRTGYTF.

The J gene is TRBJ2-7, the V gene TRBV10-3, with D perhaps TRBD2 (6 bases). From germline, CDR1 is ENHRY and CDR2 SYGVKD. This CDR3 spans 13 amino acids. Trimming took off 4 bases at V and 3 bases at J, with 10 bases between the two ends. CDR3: CAISVKGGYEQYF. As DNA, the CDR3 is TGTGCCATCAGTGTTAAGGGAGGCTACGAGCAGTACTTC.

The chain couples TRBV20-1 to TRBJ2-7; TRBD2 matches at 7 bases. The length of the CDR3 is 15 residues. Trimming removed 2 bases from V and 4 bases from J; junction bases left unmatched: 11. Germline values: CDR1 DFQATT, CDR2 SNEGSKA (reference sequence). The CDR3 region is CSARNPGTTPYEQYF. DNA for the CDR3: TGCAGTGCTAGAAATCCTGGGACTACCCCTTACGAGCAGTACTTC.